The 21 T cell receptor beta chains presented below share a single source sample, sequenced in a study of T cell responses to AZD1222 COVID-19 vaccine. Sequenced by immunoSEQ multiplex PCR; TCRdb stores in-frame clones only, minus some. This repertoire shows approximately 140,000 clones, roughly 92% found once; its top ten account for about 1.1%. Specimen: peripheral blood, collected 28 days after the second AZD1222 dose. Receptor source: an adult who received the AZD1222 COVID-19 vaccine.

The chain is built from TRBV5-3 and TRBJ1-2; D is ambiguous. TRBV5-3 is sorted into the ORF group, with uncertain function. The CDR3 sequence is 14 residues long. Trimming removed 3 bases from V and 0 bases from J, with 9 bases in between. CDR3 sequence: CARSSWPPNYGYTF. For the CDR3, the DNA is TGTGCCAGAAGCTCTTGGCCCCCTAACTATGGCTACACCTTC.

This clone has only a few counts. V is TRBV25-1 and J is TRBJ1-4; D gene ambiguous. V lost 4 bases to trimming and J lost 3 bases, with 9 bases between them. The CDR3 runs to 14 residues. CDR1 and CDR2 from the germline V gene are MGHDK and SYGVNS. In DNA, the CDR3 is TGTGCCAGCAGTGGGGGAGCAGCTAATGAAAAACTGTTTTTT. It encodes CASSGGAANEKLFF.

The CDR3: CASSSLRGQETQYF. As DNA, the CDR3 is TGTGCCAGCAGCTCGCTAAGGGGCCAAGAGACCCAGTACTTC. The J gene is TRBJ2-5, the V gene TRBV11-3, with D possibly being TRBD1 (5 bases). The CDR3 is made up of 14 amino acids. The V end was cut by 4 bases, the J end by 1 base, with 10 bases between. Germline loops: CDR1 SGHNT, CDR2 YENEEA.

This rearrangement joins TRBV2 to TRBJ1-5, with D possibly matching TRBD1 (5 bases). The CDR3 consists of 13 residues. Trimming stripped 7 bases from V and 4 bases from J, with 11 bases between. Germline V lookup: CDR1 SNHLY, CDR2 FYNNEI. In DNA, the CDR3 is TGTGCCAGCACCCCAGGGAATAATCAGCCCCAGCATTTT. Translated: CASTPGNNQPQHF. The full variable domain, rest sourced from reference TRBV2 and TRBJ1-5, is EPEVTQTPSHQVTQMGQEVILRCVPISNHLYFYWYRQILGQKVEFLVSFYNNEISEKSEIFDDQFSVERPDGSNFTLKIRSTKLEDSAMYFCASTPGNNQPQHFGDGTRLSIL.

The V gene is TRBV27, the J gene TRBJ2-7; 9 nucleotides line up with TRBD2. This CDR3 spans 18 amino acids. Germline trimming cut 6 bases from V and 4 bases from J; bases unmatched to any gene: 19. From germline, CDR1 is MNHEY and CDR2 SMNVEV (reference sequence). Here the CDR3 reads CASSRHAQGGSGSYEQYF. CDR3 DNA: TGTGCCAGCAGCCGACATGCCCAAGGAGGTAGCGGGAGTTACGAGCAGTACTTC.

A few counts support this clone. The gene calls are TRBV18 and TRBJ2-7; D call uncertain. CDR1 KGHSH and CDR2 LQKENI come from the germline V gene. The length of the CDR3 is 15 residues. The V end lost 5 bases, the J end lost 1 base, and 15 bases lay between the germline ends. In DNA, the CDR3 is TGTGCCAGCTCATCTTCGGCAGTACAATCCTACGAGCAGTACTTC. It translates to CASSSSAVQSYEQYF. Based on the CDR3 plus reference TRBV18 and TRBJ2-7, the full variable domain is NAGVMQNPRHLVRRRGQEARLRCSPMKGHSHVYWYRQLPEEGLKFMVYLQKENIIDESGMPKERFSAEFPKEGPSILRIQQVVRGDSAAYFCASSSSAVQSYEQYFGPGTRLTVT.

This clone was seen once. This chain connects TRBV5-8 to TRBJ1-5; D perhaps matches TRBD1 (5 bases). The CDR3 totals 15 residues. The germline CDR1 and CDR2 sequences are SGHTS and YDEGEE. Trimming removed 4 bases at V and 7 bases at J, with 18 bases between. CDR3: CASSAGHGAGQPQHF. CDR3 nucleotides: TGTGCCAGCAGCGCCGGACACGGGGCAGGCCAGCCCCAGCATTTT.

The genes are TRBV19 and TRBJ1-2, with D maybe TRBD1 (5 bases). The CDR3 covers 12 residues. Germline CDR1 reads LNHDA; CDR2 reads SQIVND (reference sequence). Trimming shortened V by 7 bases and J by 7 bases, and 13 bases separated the two germline ends. CDR3 amino acids: CASTGLAGGYTF. CDR3 DNA: TGTGCCAGTACGGGACTCGCGGGTGGCTACACCTTC.

V gene TRBV27 combines with J gene TRBJ2-7; 7 bases are shared with TRBD2. The CDR3 totals 18 residues. Germline-derived CDR1 and CDR2 are MNHEY and SMNVEV (reference sequence). Trimming removed 4 bases from V and 5 bases from J; junction bases left unmatched: 20. CDR3 nucleotides: TGTGCCAGCAGTTACCCGGGAGGCTCCCTGGTCCTCAACCACGAGCAGTACTTC. This encodes CASSYPGGSLVLNHEQYF.

V usage is TRBV23-1 and J usage is TRBJ1-3; TRBD1 matches at 9 bases. TRBV23-1 is treated as an ORF (open reading frame) with a function not yet certain. The CDR3 length is 17 residues. Trimming removed 4 bases from V and 0 bases from J; junction bases left unmatched: 7. The CDR3, as DNA: TGCGCCAGCAGTCGCTTGACAGGGGGACTCTCTGGAAACACCATATATTTT. Translated, it gives CASSRLTGGLSGNTIYF.

The V call is TRBV18, the J call TRBJ2-7; tentatively, D is TRBD1 (5 bases). Germline CDR1 reads KGHSH; CDR2 reads LQKENI. The V and J ends lost 3 bases and 2 bases respectively, with 11 bases between them. The CDR3 sequence is 14 residues long. The CDR3 DNA is TGTGCCAGCTCACCGGGGCCACTGACCTACGAGCAGTACTTC. This codes for CASSPGPLTYEQYF.

The chain combines TRBV5-6 with TRBJ1-6; D gene unclear. From germline, CDR1 is SGHDT and CDR2 YYEEEE. The CDR3 spans 15 residues. Trimming removed 1 base at V and 7 bases at J, with 12 bases between. DNA for the CDR3: TGTGCCAGCAGCTTGAGCCCCCAACGGAATTCACCCCTCCACTTT. Its translation: CASSLSPQRNSPLHF.

This sequence joins TRBV12-5 and TRBJ1-5; D not resolved. CDR3 length: 13 residues. V was clipped by 2 bases and J by 6 bases, with 8 bases between them. The germline V gene has CDR1 LGHNT and CDR2 FRNRAP. In nucleotides, the CDR3 is TGTGCTAGTGGTTTGTCCACGAGTCAGCCCCAGCATTTT. It codes for CASGLSTSQPQHF.

The CDR3 is CASSLQSTDTQYF. The CDR3, as DNA: TGTGCCAGCAGCTTGCAGAGCACAGATACGCAGTATTTT. This chain joins TRBV7-3 and TRBJ2-3; D is unclear. Trimming removed 3 bases from V and 0 bases from J, with 4 bases in between. This CDR3 comprises 13 residues. Germline CDR1 SGHTA, CDR2 FQGTGA.

This rearrangement joins TRBV7-8 to TRBJ1-1; D remains unclear. V lost 5 bases and J lost 1, with 8 bases in between. The CDR3 totals 13 residues. CDR1 and CDR2 (germline): SGHVS, FQNEAQ. The CDR3 sequence: CASSLQQNTEAFF. The CDR3 nucleotides read TGTGCCAGCAGCCTACAACAGAACACTGAAGCTTTCTTT. Together with reference TRBV7-8 and TRBJ1-1, the CDR3 gives the full variable domain: GAGVSQSPRYKVAKRGQDVALRCDPISGHVSLFWYQQALGQGPEFLTYFQNEAQLDKSGLPSDRFFAERPEGSVSTLKIQRTQQEDSAVYLCASSLQQNTEAFFGQGTRLTVV.

The chain combines TRBV7-2 with TRBJ2-3, with 8 positions matching TRBD1. The CDR3 is made up of 16 amino acids. The V and J ends lost 5 bases and 2 bases, in that order; junction bases with no gene match: 9. The germline CDR1 and CDR2 sequences are SGHTA and FQGNSA. In DNA form, the CDR3 reads TGTGCCAGCAGCCCACACAGGACAGGGACCACAGATACGCAGTATTTT. Protein product: CASSPHRTGTTDTQYF.

The chain has TRBV24-1 and TRBJ2-5, with 10 bases lining up with TRBD2. After removal of 6 bases from V and 3 bases from J, the junction contained 0 bases not matched to a gene. Looked up from germline, CDR1 is KGHDR and CDR2 is SFDVKD. The CDR3 spans 13 residues. This CDR3 is CATSSGGEETQYF. The CDR3 DNA sequence: TGTGCCACCAGTAGCGGGGGGGAAGAGACCCAGTACTTC.

This chain uses TRBV10-3 with TRBJ2-2; TRBD2 matches 14 bases. CDR3 length equals 21 residues. J was trimmed by 0 bases and V by 4 bases; bases with no gene match: 13. Germline assignment: CDR1 ENHRY and CDR2 SYGVKD. This CDR3 is CAISVPGLAGAHRANTGELFF. Here the CDR3 DNA reads TGTGCCATCAGTGTTCCGGGACTAGCGGGAGCCCACCGCGCGAACACCGGGGAGCTGTTTTTT.

As regards this clone: Other nucleotide sequences from this sample produce the same CDR3. The rearrangement joins TRBV7-9 to TRBJ1-5; D unresolved. The CDR3 sequence is 14 residues long. The V and J ends lost 3 bases and 0 bases respectively, with 6 bases between them. Germline CDR1 reads SEHNR; CDR2 reads FQNEAQ (reference sequence). CDR3 nucleotide sequence: TGTGCCAGCAGCTTGTCTAATAGCAATCAGCCCCAGCATTTT. It translates to CASSLSNSNQPQHF.

V usage is TRBV18 and J usage is TRBJ2-3; D ambiguous. Germline CDR1 is KGHSH and CDR2 is LQKENI. The CDR3 sequence is 13 residues long. Trimming removed 3 bases at V and 5 bases at J, with 9 bases between. The CDR3 is CASSPGPQDTQYF. CDR3 sequence (DNA): TGTGCCAGCTCACCGGGTCCCCAAGATACGCAGTATTTT.

In regard to this clone: One end of the junction is discordant with germline, which a read error may explain. The rearrangement uses TRBV12-3 or TRBV12-4 and TRBJ1-1; unclear D gene. The CDR3 totals 10 residues. The CDR3 nucleotides read TGTGCCAGCAGTTCCCTACGACAAGTTTTT. The encoded protein is CASSSLRQVF.